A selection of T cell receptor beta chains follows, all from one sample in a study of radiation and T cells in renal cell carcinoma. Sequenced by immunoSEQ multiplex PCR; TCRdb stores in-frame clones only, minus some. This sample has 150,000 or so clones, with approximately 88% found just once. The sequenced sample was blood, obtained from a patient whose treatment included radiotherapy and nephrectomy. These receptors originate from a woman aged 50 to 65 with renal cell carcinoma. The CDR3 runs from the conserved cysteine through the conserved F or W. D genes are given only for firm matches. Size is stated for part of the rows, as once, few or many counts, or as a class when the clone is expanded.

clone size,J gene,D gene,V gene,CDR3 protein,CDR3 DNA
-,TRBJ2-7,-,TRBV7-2,CASSPQVASDNEQYF,TGTGCCAGCAGTCCGCAGGTGGCTAGCGATAACGAGCAGTACTTC
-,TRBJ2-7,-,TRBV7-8,CASTWGGSSYEQYF,TGTGCCAGCACTTGGGGGGGCAGTTCGTACGAGCAGTACTTC
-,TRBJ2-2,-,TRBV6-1,CASSPGRRNTGELFF,TGTGCCAGCAGTCCGGGACGGAGAAACACCGGGGAGCTGTTTTTT
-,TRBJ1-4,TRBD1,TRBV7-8,CASSSPGQTNEKLFF,TGTGCCAGCAGCTCGCCGGGACAGACTAATGAAAAACTGTTTTTT
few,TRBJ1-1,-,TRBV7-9,CASSLVLGEAFF,TGTGCCAGCAGCTTAGTTCTGGGTGAAGCTTTCTTT
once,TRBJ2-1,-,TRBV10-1,CASSESIGYNEQFF,TGCGCCAGCAGTGAGTCGATCGGGTACAATGAGCAGTTCTTC
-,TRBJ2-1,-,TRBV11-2,CASSLVLASWSNEQFF,TGTGCCAGCAGCTTAGTTTTGGCTAGCTGGTCGAATGAGCAGTTCTTC
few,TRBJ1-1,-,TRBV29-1,CSVKDAEAFF,TGCAGCGTTAAAGACGCTGAAGCTTTCTTT
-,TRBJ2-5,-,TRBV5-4,CASSLGSEPQRRYF,TGTGCCAGCAGCTTGGGTTCAGAGCCCCAGAGGCGGTACTTC
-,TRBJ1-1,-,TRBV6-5,CASSFSGLNTEAFF,TGTGCCAGCAGTTTTTCAGGCCTAAACACTGAAGCTTTCTTT
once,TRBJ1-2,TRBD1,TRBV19,CASSPTGANYGYTF,TGTGCCAGTAGTCCGACAGGGGCTAACTATGGCTACACCTTC
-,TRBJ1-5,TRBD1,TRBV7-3,CASSLGTAVDFNQPQHF,TGTGCCAGCAGCCTTGGGACAGCGGTCGACTTCAATCAGCCCCAGCATTTT
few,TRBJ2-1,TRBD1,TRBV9,CASSVETGGYSYNEQFF,TGTGCCAGCAGCGTAGAGACAGGGGGTTACTCCTACAATGAGCAGTTCTTC
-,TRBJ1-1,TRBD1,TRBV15,CATSRLRQGTEAFF,TGTGCCACCAGCAGACTTCGACAGGGGACTGAAGCTTTCTTT
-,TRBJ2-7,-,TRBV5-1,CASSPVAGTYEQYF,TGCGCCAGCAGCCCTGTGGCAGGTACCTACGAGCAGTACTTC
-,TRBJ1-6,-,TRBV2,CASSEAPRANSPLHF,TGTGCCAGCAGTGAAGCTCCCAGAGCAAATTCACCCCTCCACTTT
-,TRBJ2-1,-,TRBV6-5,CASTLAPGTHEQFF,TGTGCCAGCACTCTTGCTCCCGGGACCCATGAGCAGTTCTTC
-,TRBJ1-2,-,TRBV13,CASSTTRKSNYGYTF,TGTGCCAGCAGCACCACCCGGAAGTCTAACTATGGCTACACCTTC
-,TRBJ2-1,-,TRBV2,CASSDDRNSYNEQFF,TGTGCCAGCAGTGACGACAGAAACTCCTACAATGAGCAGTTCTTC
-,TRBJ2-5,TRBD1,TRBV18,CASSSTGDQETQYF,TGTGCCAGCTCATCGACAGGGGACCAAGAGACCCAGTACTTC
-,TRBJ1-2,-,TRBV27,CASSLQGNYGYTF,TGTGCCAGCAGTTTACAGGGAAACTATGGCTACACCTTC
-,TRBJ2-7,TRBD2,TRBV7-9,CASSLAGTSYEQYF,TGTGCCAGCAGCTTAGCCGGGACTAGCTACGAGCAGTACTTC
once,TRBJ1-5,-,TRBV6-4,CASSDRTVNQPQHF,TGTGCCAGCAGTGACAGGACGGTCAATCAGCCCCAGCATTTT
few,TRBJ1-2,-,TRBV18,CASSQTVSEGYTF,TGTGCCAGCTCACAAACGGTATCAGAAGGCTACACCTTC
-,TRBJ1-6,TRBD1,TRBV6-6,CASLRGQGYSPLHF,TGTGCCAGCCTCAGGGGGCAGGGGTATTCACCCCTCCACTTT
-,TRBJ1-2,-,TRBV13,CASSLGGSNYGYTF,TGTGCCAGCAGCTTGGGGGGGTCTAACTATGGCTACACCTTC
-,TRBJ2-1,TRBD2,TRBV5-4,CATASGGRYNEQFF,TGTGCCACCGCTAGCGGGGGGCGTTACAATGAGCAGTTCTTC
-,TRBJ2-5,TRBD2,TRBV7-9,CASSRPGLAGGETQYF,TGTGCCAGCAGCAGACCGGGACTAGCGGGGGGAGAGACCCAGTACTTC
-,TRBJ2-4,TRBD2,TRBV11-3,CASSLDLAGVQYF,TGTGCCAGCAGCTTAGATCTAGCGGGGGTTCAGTACTTC
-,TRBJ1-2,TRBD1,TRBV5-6,CASSLQGAQGYTF,TGTGCCAGCAGCCTTCAGGGGGCGCAAGGCTACACCTTC
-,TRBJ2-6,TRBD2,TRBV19,CASSAGGSGANVLTF,TGTGCCAGTAGTGCGGGAGGCTCTGGGGCCAACGTCCTGACTTTC
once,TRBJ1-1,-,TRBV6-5,CASSPQVDTEAFF,TGTGCCAGCAGTCCTCAAGTGGACACTGAAGCTTTCTTT
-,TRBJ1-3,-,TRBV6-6,CASSQTVGAGNTIYF,TGTGCCAGCAGCCAGACAGTAGGTGCTGGAAACACCATATATTTT
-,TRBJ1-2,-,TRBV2,CASSEERRYGYTF,TGTGCCAGCAGTGAAGAGAGACGCTATGGCTACACCTTC
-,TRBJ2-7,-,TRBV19,CAPPDRSYEQYF,TGTGCCCCACCTGACAGGTCCTACGAGCAGTACTTC
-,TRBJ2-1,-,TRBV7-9,CASSFSDRPGSFF,TGTGCCAGCAGCTTCTCGGATAGACCGGGATCGTTCTTC
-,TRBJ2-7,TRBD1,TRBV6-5,CASSSTGTGSYEQYF,TGTGCCAGCAGCAGCACCGGGACAGGCTCCTACGAGCAGTACTTC
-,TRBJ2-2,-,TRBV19,CASSEQGYTGELFF,TGTGCCAGTAGTGAACAGGGTTACACCGGGGAGCTGTTTTTT
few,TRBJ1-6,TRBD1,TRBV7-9,CASSLGWGQPSPLHF,TGTGCCAGCAGCTTAGGCTGGGGACAGCCTTCGCCCCTCCACTTT
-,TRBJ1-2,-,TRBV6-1,CASSRRQNYGYTF,TGTGCCAGCAGTCGGAGACAAAACTATGGCTACACCTTC
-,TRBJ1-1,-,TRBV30,CAWTGYMNTEAFF,TGTGCCTGGACAGGCTACATGAACACTGAAGCTTTCTTT
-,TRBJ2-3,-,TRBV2,CAFKGVTDTQYF,TGTGCCTTTAAGGGAGTGACAGATACGCAGTACTTT
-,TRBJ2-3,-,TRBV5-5,CASSPVRFLTDTQYF,TGTGCCAGCAGCCCAGTACGGTTCCTCACAGATACGCAGTATTTT
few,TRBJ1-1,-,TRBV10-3,CASRSNTEAFF,TGTGCCTCCCGGTCTAACACTGAAGCTTTCTTT
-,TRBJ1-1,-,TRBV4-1,CASSRRFGMGNTEAFF,TGCGCCAGCAGCCGGCGGTTTGGAATGGGGAACACTGAAGCTTTCTTT
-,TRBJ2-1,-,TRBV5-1,CASTRGIMQFF,TGCGCCAGCACCAGGGGTATTATGCAGTTCTTC
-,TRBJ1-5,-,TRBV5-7,CASSLGRANQPQHF,TGTGCCAGCAGCTTAGGCAGGGCCAATCAGCCCCAGCATTTT
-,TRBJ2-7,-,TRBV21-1,CASSKGCSLSSYEQYF,TGTGCCAGCAGCAAGGGTTGTAGCTTGAGCTCCTACGAGCAGTACTTC
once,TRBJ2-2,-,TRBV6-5,CASRGRGGELFF,TGTGCCAGCAGGGGCCGAGGCGGGGAGCTGTTTTTT
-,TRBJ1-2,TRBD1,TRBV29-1,CSVLAGTGSYGYTF,TGCAGCGTCCTTGCCGGGACAGGAAGCTATGGCTACACCTTC